Listed here are 2 T cell receptor beta chains from one sample, sequenced in a study of blood T cell repertoires in COVID-19. Measured with immunoSEQ multiplex PCR; TCRdb has only the in-frame clones, and not every one. This table holds approximately 83,000 clones, around 90% found once. The sample taken for sequencing was peripheral blood. These receptors originate from a man aged 65 to 79 with acute or convalescent COVID-19.

The chain links TRBV5-1 to TRBJ1-2; D remains ambiguous. From germline, CDR1 is SGHRS and CDR2 YFSETQ. The ends were cut back, 4 bases at V and 7 bases at J, with 17 bases in the middle. This CDR3 has 14 amino acids. The CDR3 loop is CASSVDGQAGGYTF. CDR3 coding DNA: TGCGCCAGCAGCGTGGACGGGCAAGCGGGTGGCTACACCTTC.

The chain uses TRBV6-6 and TRBJ2-7; 9 nucleotides agree with TRBD1. From germline, CDR1 is MNHNY and CDR2 SVGAGI (reference sequence). Trimming cost V 6 bases and J 3 bases; bases outside gene matches: 3. The CDR3 contains 13 residues. CDR3 coding DNA: TGTGCCAGCAGACGGACAGGGGTCTACGAGCAGTACTTC. Translating it yields CASRRTGVYEQYF.